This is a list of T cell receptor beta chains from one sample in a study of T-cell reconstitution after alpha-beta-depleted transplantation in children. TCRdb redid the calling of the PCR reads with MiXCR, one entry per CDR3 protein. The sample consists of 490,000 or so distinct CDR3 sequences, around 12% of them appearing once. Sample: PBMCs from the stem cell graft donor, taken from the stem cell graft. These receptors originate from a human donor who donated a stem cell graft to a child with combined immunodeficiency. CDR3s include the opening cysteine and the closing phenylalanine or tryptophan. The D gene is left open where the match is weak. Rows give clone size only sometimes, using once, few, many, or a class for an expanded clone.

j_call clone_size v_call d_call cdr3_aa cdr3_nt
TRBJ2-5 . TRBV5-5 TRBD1 CASSRDRGMQETQYF TGTGCCAGCAGCCGGGACAGGGGAATGCAAGAGACCCAGTACTTC
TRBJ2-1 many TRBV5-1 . CASSLRFADEQFF TGCGCCAGCAGCTTGAGGTTCGCGGATGAGCAGTTCTTC
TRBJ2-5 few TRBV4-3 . CASSQGTGPQETQYF TGCGCCAGCAGCCAAGGAACGGGGCCTCAAGAGACCCAGTACTTC
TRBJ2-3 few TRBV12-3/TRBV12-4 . CASRGIVTDTQYF TGTGCCAGCAGGGGTATCGTAACAGATACGCAGTATTTT
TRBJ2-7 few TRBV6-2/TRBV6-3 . CASSLWLRTVTYEQYF TGTGCCAGCAGTCTTTGGCTCCGGACAGTCACCTACGAGCAGTACTTC
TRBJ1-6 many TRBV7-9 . CASSLDDEANSPLHF TGTGCCAGCAGCTTAGATGACGAAGCTAATTCACCCCTCCACTTT
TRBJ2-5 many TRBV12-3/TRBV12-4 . CASGRMETQYF TGTGCCAGCGGTAGGATGGAGACCCAGTACTTC
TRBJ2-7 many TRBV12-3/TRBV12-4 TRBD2 CASRSSGRYEQYF TGTGCCAGCAGATCTAGCGGGAGGTACGAGCAGTACTTC
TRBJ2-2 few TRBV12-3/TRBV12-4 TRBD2 CASFGGAAGELFF TGTGCCAGCTTCGGGGGGGCCGCCGGGGAGCTGTTTTTT
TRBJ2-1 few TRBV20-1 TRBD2 CSVFPSPNGGGVGNEQFF TGCAGTGTATTTCCGTCCCCTAATGGCGGGGGGGTGGGTAATGAGCAGTTCTTC
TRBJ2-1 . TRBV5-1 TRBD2 CASSFSGRALNEQFF TGCGCCAGCAGCTTTAGCGGGAGGGCCCTCAATGAGCAGTTCTTC
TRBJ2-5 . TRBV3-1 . CASSQEDYQETQYF TGTGCCAGCAGCCAAGAGGACTACCAAGAGACCCAGTACTTC
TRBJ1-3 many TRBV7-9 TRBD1 CASRSGTGGVNTIYF TGTGCCAGCAGATCCGGGACAGGGGGCGTAAACACCATATATTTT
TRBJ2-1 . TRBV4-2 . CASSQPPGDEQFF TGTGCCAGCAGCCAACCCCCAGGGGATGAGCAGTTCTTC
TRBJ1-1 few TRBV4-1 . CASSQSAQSRATNTEAFF TGCGCCAGCAGCCAAAGTGCTCAAAGCCGGGCCACGAACACTGAAGCTTTCTTT
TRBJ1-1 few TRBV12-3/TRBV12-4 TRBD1 CASRSRTGLEAFF TGTGCCAGCAGATCACGGACAGGGCTTGAAGCTTTCTTT
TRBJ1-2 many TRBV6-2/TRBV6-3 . CASSSRSFGYTF TGTGCCAGCAGTTCCCGGTCTTTTGGCTACACCTTC
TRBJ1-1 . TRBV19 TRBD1 CASSIDRGQGRRNTEAFF TGTGCCAGTAGTATAGATCGGGGACAGGGGAGAAGGAACACTGAAGCTTTCTTT
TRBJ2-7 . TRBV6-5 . CASSYYGVPSSYEQYF TGTGCCAGCAGTTACTACGGCGTACCCAGCTCCTACGAGCAGTACTTC
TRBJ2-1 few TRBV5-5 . CASSLAEIYNEQFF TGTGCCAGCAGCTTGGCGGAAATATACAATGAGCAGTTCTTC
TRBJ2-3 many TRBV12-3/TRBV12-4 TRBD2 CASRPGLAGDTQYF TGTGCCAGCAGGCCGGGACTAGCGGGAGATACGCAGTATTTT
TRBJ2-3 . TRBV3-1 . CASSQDVSLTTDTQYF TGTGCCAGCAGCCAAGATGTTAGTCTTACCACAGATACGCAGTATTTT
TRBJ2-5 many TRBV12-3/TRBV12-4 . CASSPNRGETQYF TGTGCCAGCAGCCCTAATCGGGGAGAGACCCAGTACTTC
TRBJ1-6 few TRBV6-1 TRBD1 CASAGGVRGNSPLHF TGTGCCAGCGCTGGAGGCGTCAGGGGGAATTCACCCCTCCACTTT
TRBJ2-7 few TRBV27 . CASKLKGSSYEQYF TGTGCCAGCAAGCTTAAGGGGTCCTCCTACGAGCAGTACTTC
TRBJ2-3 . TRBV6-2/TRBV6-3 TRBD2 CASSYRGGRSNTQYF TGTGCCAGCAGTTACCGGGGAGGGAGGAGCAATACGCAGTATTTT
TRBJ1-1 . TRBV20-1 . CSARDPSIGVTEAFF TGCAGTGCTAGAGATCCATCGATCGGCGTCACTGAAGCTTTCTTT
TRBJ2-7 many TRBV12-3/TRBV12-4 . CASSPGLSYEQYF TGTGCCAGCAGTCCGGGACTTTCCTACGAGCAGTACTTC
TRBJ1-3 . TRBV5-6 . CASSRDFGNTIYF TGTGCCAGCAGTCGGGACTTTGGAAACACCATATATTTT
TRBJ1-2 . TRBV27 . CASSSGGGDPNYGYTF TGTGCCAGCAGTTCTGGGGGGGGCGATCCGAACTATGGCTACACCTTC
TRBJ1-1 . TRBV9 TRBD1 CASSSGQEAFF TGTGCCAGCAGCTCAGGACAGGAGGCTTTCTTT
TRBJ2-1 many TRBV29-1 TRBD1 CSAPRDRGLSGEQFF TGCAGTGCCCCCCGGGACAGGGGTCTATCCGGTGAGCAGTTCTTC
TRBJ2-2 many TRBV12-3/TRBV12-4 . CASSSVNTGELFF TGTGCCAGCAGTTCAGTGAACACCGGGGAGCTGTTTTTT
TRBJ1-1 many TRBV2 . CASIRGDYTEAFF TGTGCCAGCATTCGAGGGGATTACACTGAAGCTTTCTTT
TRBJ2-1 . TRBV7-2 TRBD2 CASSPPGLAIANEQFF TGTGCCAGCAGCCCCCCCGGACTAGCGATCGCGAATGAGCAGTTCTTC
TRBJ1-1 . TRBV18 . CASSLDRTANTEAFF TGTGCCAGCTCTCTGGATCGGACGGCGAACACTGAAGCTTTCTTT
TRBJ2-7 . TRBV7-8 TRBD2 CASGLAESSYEQYF TGTGCCAGCGGACTAGCGGAGAGCTCCTACGAGCAGTACTTC
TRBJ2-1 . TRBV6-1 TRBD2 CASSRQVGSGSFYEQFF TGTGCCAGCAGCCGACAGGTGGGGAGCGGGAGCTTCTATGAGCAGTTCTTC
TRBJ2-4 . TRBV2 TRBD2 CASSEGSGRAVAKNIQYF TGTGCCAGCAGTGAAGGGAGCGGGAGGGCCGTAGCCAAAAACATTCAGTACTTC
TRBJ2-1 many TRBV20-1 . CSAQTPDGLNEQFF TGCAGTGCCCAAACGCCCGACGGTCTCAATGAGCAGTTCTTC
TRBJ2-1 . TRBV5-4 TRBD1 CASSIPGQAYNEQFF TGTGCCAGCAGCATACCGGGACAGGCTTACAATGAGCAGTTCTTC
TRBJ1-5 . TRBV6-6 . CASTREGSRPQHF TGTGCCAGCACAAGGGAAGGTTCGCGGCCCCAGCATTTT